Shown below are 30 T cell receptor beta chains from a single sample sequenced in a study of shared clonotypes between healthy human individuals. Sequencing used immunoSEQ multiplex PCR; TCRdb keeps in-frame clones, though not all of them. The repertoire has millions of clones, roughly nine tenths of them found once; the top ten carry over 0.12%. Sequencing was carried out using naive CD4+ T cells sorted from blood. Subset of the sample: CD45RA+ positively selected. The receptors were gathered from a man between 18 and 29 years old in good health.

This chain uses TRBV4-1 with TRBJ2-7; D gene unclear. Germline loops: CDR1 MGHRA, CDR2 YSYEKL. CDR3 size: 13 residues. Trimming pared 0 bases from V and 2 bases from J, leaving 5 bases between. The CDR3 DNA is TGCGCCAGCAGCCAAGATCCCACCTACGAGCAGTACTTC. Its protein product is CASSQDPTYEQYF.

In DNA form, the CDR3 reads TGTGCCAGCAGCTCTCCGGGACAGGGGACGGGGGCCTATGGCTACACCTTC. It yields the protein CASSSPGQGTGAYGYTF. The V and J genes are TRBV5-5 and TRBJ1-2, with 10 bases identical to TRBD1. Looked up from germline, CDR1 is SGHKS and CDR2 is YYEKEE (reference sequence). CDR3 size: 17 residues. V was clipped by 3 bases and J by 4 bases; unmatched bases: 12.

This clone has only one observation. V usage is TRBV11-3 and J usage is TRBJ2-1, with TRBD2 matching 8 bases. The CDR3 loop spans 13 amino acids. After removal of 5 bases from V and 6 bases from J, the junction contained 3 bases not matched to a gene. Germline CDR1 reads SGHNT; CDR2 reads YENEEA. CDR3 residues: CASSPGLGNEQFF. The CDR3 coding sequence is TGTGCCAGCAGCCCGGGACTAGGCAATGAGCAGTTCTTC. The variable domain in full, completed from reference TRBV11-3 and TRBJ2-1, reads EAGVVQSPRYKIIEKKQPVAFWCNPISGHNTLYWYLQNLGQGPELLIRYENEEAVDDSQLPKDRFSAERLKGVDSTLKIQPAELGDSAVYLCASSPGLGNEQFFGPGTRLTVL.

The chain uses TRBV6-1 and TRBJ1-4; D gene unclear. The ends were cut back, 7 bases at V and 0 bases at J, with 12 bases in the middle. Per germline, CDR1 MNHNS and CDR2 SASEGT. The CDR3 loop spans 15 amino acids. CDR3 amino acids: CASTPTRTTNEKLFF. CDR3 bases: TGTGCCAGCACTCCTACGCGTACAACTAATGAAAAACTGTTTTTT.

The gene calls are TRBV5-1 and TRBJ2-3; unclear D gene. CDR3 size: 11 residues. V was clipped by 7 bases and J by 2 bases, with 5 bases between them. Germline CDR1 is SGHRS and CDR2 is YFSETQ. CDR3 amino acids: CASRLTDTQYF. CDR3 DNA sequence: TGCGCCAGCCGACTCACAGATACGCAGTATTTT.

The chain uses TRBV10-2 and TRBJ2-5; 7 bases agree with TRBD1. Trimming took 10 bases from V and 5 from J; bases not matched to a gene: 10. CDR1 WSHSY and CDR2 SAAADI come from the germline V gene. This CDR3 has 13 residues. CDR3 amino acids: CATNRQGLETQYF. The DNA for the CDR3 is TGCGCCACCAATAGACAGGGTCTCGAGACCCAGTACTTC.

This clone was found once. The rearrangement links TRBV5-6 to TRBJ1-2; D gene ambiguous. V was shortened by 0 bases and J by 6 bases, with 18 bases between the two germline ends. The CDR3 spans 16 residues. Germline V lookup: CDR1 SGHDT, CDR2 YYEEEE. The CDR3 DNA sequence: TGTGCCAGCAGCTTGGGACGGAATAGGGTATCCCATGGCTACACCTTC. Protein sequence: CASSLGRNRVSHGYTF. Using reference TRBV5-6 and TRBJ1-2 for the parts outside the CDR3, the full variable domain is DAGVTQSPTHLIKTRGQQVTLRCSPKSGHDTVSWYQQALGQGPQFIFQYYEEEERQRGNFPDRFSGHQFPNYSSELNVNALLLGDSALYLCASSLGRNRVSHGYTFGSGTRLTVV.

The J gene is TRBJ1-4, the V gene TRBV30; D is perhaps TRBD1 (5 bases). Per the germline V gene, CDR1 is GTSNPN and CDR2 is SVGIG (reference sequence). CDR3 length: 14 amino acids. Trimming cost V 1 base and J 7 bases, with 13 bases left between them. This CDR3 is CAWSGGGGLEKLFF. The CDR3 coding sequence is TGTGCCTGGAGTGGGGGGGGAGGGCTTGAAAAACTGTTTTTT. The entire variable domain, with the rest obtained from reference TRBV30 and TRBJ1-4, is as follows: SQTIHQWPATLVQPVGSPLSLECTVEGTSNPNLYWYRQAAGRGLQLLFYSVGIGQISSEVPQNLSASRPQDRQFILSSKKLLLSDSGFYLCAWSGGGGLEKLFFGSGTQLSVL.

The V gene is TRBV14, the J gene TRBJ2-3; D perhaps matches TRBD1 (6 bases). With 0 bases removed from V and 7 bases from J, the gap between germline ends came to 23 bases. The CDR3 contains 18 residues. Germline values: CDR1 SGHDN, CDR2 FVKESK. CDR3 protein: CASSQEWGLARHSNTQYF. The CDR3 bases are TGTGCCAGCAGCCAAGAGTGGGGGCTCGCGAGACACTCGAATACGCAGTATTTT.

The chain combines TRBV19 with TRBJ1-2; D perhaps matches TRBD1 (5 bases). The V and J ends lost 5 bases and 6 bases respectively, with 13 bases between them. The CDR3 length is 13 residues. Germline lookup yields CDR1 LNHDA and CDR2 SQIVND (reference sequence). DNA of the CDR3: TGTGCCAGTAGTTACCTCTTGGGGCATGGCTACACCTTC. It specifies CASSYLLGHGYTF.

V and J are TRBV27 and TRBJ2-1; 7 positions agree with TRBD2. In germline, CDR1 is MNHEY, CDR2 SMNVEV (reference sequence). The CDR3 is made up of 16 amino acids. V was pared by 2 bases and J by 8 bases, with 12 bases of the junction left unmatched. CDR3: CASSLLAVSPGDEQFF. The CDR3 region has the DNA TGTGCCAGCAGTTTACTAGCGGTATCCCCGGGGGATGAGCAGTTCTTC.

The chain couples TRBV19 to TRBJ2-5; 7 bases fit TRBD1. Germline CDR1 reads LNHDA; CDR2 reads SQIVND (reference sequence). The CDR3 has 15 amino acids. Unmatched junction bases numbered 3, after V lost 1 base and J lost 1 base. CDR3 sequence: CASSIAWTGQETQYF. The CDR3 DNA reads as TGTGCCAGTAGTATAGCGTGGACAGGCCAAGAGACCCAGTACTTC.

The chain joins TRBV5-6 to TRBJ2-7; weak D call: TRBD2 (6 bases). This CDR3 is built from 14 residues. From germline, CDR1 is SGHDT and CDR2 YYEEEE. The V gene lost 4 bases and the J gene lost 4 bases, with 15 bases spanning the gap. The CDR3 coding sequence is TGTGCCAGCAGCCCCGCCGGGAGATCGTACGAGCAGTACTTC. It is translated as CASSPAGRSYEQYF.

V and J are TRBV6-6 and TRBJ1-1; D not certain. Germline V gene sequence: CDR1 MNHNY, CDR2 SVGAGI (reference sequence). The V and J ends lost 6 bases and 5 bases respectively, with 7 bases between them. The CDR3 has 11 residues. In DNA form, the CDR3 reads TGTGCCAGCAGCAAGGTTACTGAAGCTTTCTTT. As protein: CASSKVTEAFF.

J is TRBJ1-3 and V is TRBV30, with 10 bases aligning to TRBD1. The CDR3 sequence is 14 residues long. Germline V gene data show CDR1 as GTSNPN and CDR2 as SVGIG (reference sequence). J lost 6 bases, V lost 5 bases, and 7 bases had no gene match. CDR3 region: CAWARGQGTNTIYF. The DNA of the CDR3 is TGTGCCTGGGCCCGGGGACAGGGGACAAACACCATATATTTT. Combining the CDR3 with reference TRBV30 and TRBJ1-3 gives the whole variable domain SQTIHQWPATLVQPVGSPLSLECTVEGTSNPNLYWYRQAAGRGLQLLFYSVGIGQISSEVPQNLSASRPQDRQFILSSKKLLLSDSGFYLCAWARGQGTNTIYFGEGSWLTVV.

The chain has TRBV9 and TRBJ2-1; TRBD1 is a possible D gene (6 bases). The germline V and J ends were trimmed by 9 bases and 4 bases, with 26 bases remaining between them. The germline V gene encodes CDR1 SGDLS and CDR2 YYNGEE. The CDR3 runs to 17 residues. The CDR3 DNA reads as TGTGCCACTTCACAGGGACACCCCCTACAACTTTACAATGAGCAGTTCTTC. Amino acid sequence: CATSQGHPLQLYNEQFF.

This chain uses TRBV28 with TRBJ2-2; 10 positions match TRBD2. After removal of 2 bases from V and 4 bases from J, the junction contained 10 bases not matched to a gene. CDR3 length equals 18 residues. Germline CDR1 and CDR2: MDHEN and SYDVKM. CDR3 amino acids: CASSLPNGSGGITGELFF. CDR3 nucleotides: TGTGCCAGCAGTTTACCAAATGGTAGCGGGGGGATCACCGGGGAGCTGTTTTTT.

This chain uses TRBV19 with TRBJ1-5; TRBD1 might be the D (5 bases). V was cut by 3 bases and J by 8 bases, with 17 bases left in between. This CDR3 is 15 amino acids long. Germline CDR1 reads LNHDA; CDR2 reads SQIVND (reference sequence). The CDR3, as DNA: TGTGCCAGTAGTATGGCTCAGGGTCACGGTAAGCCCCAGCATTTT. It is translated as CASSMAQGHGKPQHF.

The chain recombines TRBV19 with TRBJ2-3, with 10 bases aligning to TRBD2. V shed 8 bases, J shed 0 bases, and the junction held 8 bases outside the gene matches. The V gene's germline CDR1 is LNHDA and CDR2 SQIVND (reference sequence). The CDR3 spans 16 residues. CDR3 region: CASHPLSGGSTDTQYF. The CDR3 DNA reads TGTGCCAGTCACCCCCTTAGCGGGGGGAGCACAGATACGCAGTATTTT.

The chain joins TRBV7-2 to TRBJ2-3; D call uncertain. Per germline, CDR1 SGHTA and CDR2 FQGNSA. Deletions cut 3 bases from V and 3 bases from J, with 7 bases between. The CDR3 is 13 residues long. CDR3 sequence reads: CASSFSWTDTQYF. CDR3 nucleotides: TGTGCCAGCAGCTTTTCGTGGACAGATACGCAGTATTTT.

CDR3 sequence (DNA): TGTGCCAGCTCGACACAGGGGGCAGTTAGCACAGATACGCAGTATTTT. It specifies CASSTQGAVSTDTQYF. The rearrangement links TRBV18 to TRBJ2-3; 9 positions match TRBD1. V was pared by 6 bases and J by 0 bases, with 7 bases of the junction left unmatched. The CDR3 sequence is 16 residues long. Looked up from germline, CDR1 is KGHSH and CDR2 is LQKENI.

A remark on this clone: At the DNA level, this CDR3 is encoded by other sequences in the same sample as well. The gene calls are TRBV18 and TRBJ2-2; perhaps TRBD1 as D (5 bases). V gave up 3 bases and J gave up 5 bases, with 10 bases separating them. Per germline, CDR1 KGHSH and CDR2 LQKENI. The CDR3 is 14 amino acids. The CDR3 DNA sequence: TGTGCCAGCTCACCTTACCAGGGAACCGGGGAGCTGTTTTTT. As protein: CASSPYQGTGELFF.

The gene calls are TRBV19 and TRBJ2-2; 9 nucleotides match TRBD1. The CDR3 sequence is 15 residues long. V was pared by 7 bases and J by 4 bases, with 7 bases of the junction left unmatched. Germline values: CDR1 LNHDA, CDR2 SQIVND (reference sequence). The CDR3 DNA reads TGTGCCAGTACCAGCGGACAGGGGAGCACCGGGGAGCTGTTTTTT. Translation: CASTSGQGSTGELFF.

About this clone: The identical CDR3 is also encoded by other nucleotide sequences in the sample. This chain uses TRBV2 with TRBJ1-6, with D perhaps TRBD1 (5 bases). The CDR3 runs 15 residues. Trimming took off 8 bases at V and 0 bases at J, with 11 bases between the two ends. CDR1 is SNHLY, CDR2 FYNNEI, per germline. The CDR3 region has the DNA TGTGCCAGCCTACAGGAGAGCTCCTATAATTCACCCCTCCACTTT. Its translation: CASLQESSYNSPLHF.

The chain links TRBV6-6 to TRBJ1-2; D unresolved. CDR1 MNHNY and CDR2 SVGAGI come from the germline V gene (reference sequence). This CDR3 contains 15 residues. V was pared by 0 bases and J by 0 bases, with 8 bases between. As DNA, the CDR3 is TGTGCCAGCAGTTACTCGATACGGTCTAACTATGGCTACACCTTC. It is translated as CASSYSIRSNYGYTF.

The rearrangement joins TRBV14 to TRBJ1-1; 8 bases fit TRBD1. Germline CDR1 and CDR2: SGHDN and FVKESK. CDR3 length equals 13 residues. Germline trimming cut 10 bases from V and 0 bases from J; bases unmatched to any gene: 4. The CDR3 loop is CATRQGLNTEAFF. CDR3 DNA: TGTGCCACCCGACAGGGGCTGAACACTGAAGCTTTCTTT.

This clone appeared once. The chain combines TRBV4-3 with TRBJ1-6, with 8 bases matching TRBD1. V gave up 2 bases and J gave up 9 bases; unmatched junction bases: 12. CDR1 LGHNA and CDR2 YSLEER come from the germline V gene. This CDR3 comprises 17 residues. The CDR3 spells CASSQIIGTGNFSPLHF. In DNA form, the CDR3 reads TGCGCCAGCAGCCAAATCATCGGGACAGGAAATTTTTCACCCCTCCACTTT.

The rearrangement joins TRBV7-9 to TRBJ2-5, with TRBD2 matching 9 bases. The better agreement between TRBJ2-7 and the DNA end casts doubt on the J call. Germline lookup yields CDR1 SEHNR and CDR2 FQNEAQ (reference sequence). CDR3 length equals 14 residues. The DNA of the CDR3 is TGTGCCAGCAGCCGAGCGGGAGGAGGCTACGAGCAGTACTTC. Protein sequence: CASSRAGGGYEQYF.

Concerning this clone: This sample also contains other DNA sequences that code for the same CDR3. The chain combines TRBV2 with TRBJ2-5; D unresolved. This CDR3 has 11 amino acids. V was clipped by 7 bases and J by 2 bases, with 5 bases between them. The germline V gene has CDR1 SNHLY and CDR2 FYNNEI. The chain's CDR3 is CASTLQETQYF. DNA for the CDR3: TGTGCCAGCACTCTTCAAGAGACCCAGTACTTC.

This chain links TRBV19 with TRBJ1-1; perhaps TRBD1 as D (5 bases). Germline V gene lookup returns CDR1 LNHDA and CDR2 SQIVND (reference sequence). The CDR3 spans 14 residues. Trimming removed 3 bases from V and 6 bases from J, with 14 bases in between. The CDR3 DNA reads TGTGCCAGTAGTATCATGACAGACCGCCCTGAAGCTTTCTTT. The encoded protein is CASSIMTDRPEAFF.